The present TCR beta chain was sequenced within a study of cytomegalovirus exposure and HLA in healthy donors. The PCR made use of 60 Vbeta and 13 Jbeta primers. Source study methods: In a later analysis, some 10 million of approximately 81 million unique beta chains occurred in at least two donors. Generated by immunoSEQ multiplex PCR, the TCRdb table keeps only in-frame clones and is missing some. The V and J calls and clone size are taken from that table; D and trimming were inferred from the DNA. The table has about 55,000 clones, more than 65% seen once; the top ten hold about 32%. Findings of the study overall: TCR sequences were mostly rare, though some public TCRs occurred in many donors. The Asian-associated ancestry cluster reportedly had fewer N-insertions than the approximately 670-donor mean in a later analysis.

The table lists this clone with a few counts. As yet, its antigen is unknown. This CDR3 is 18 amino acids long. With 0 bases clipped from V and 1 base from J, the junction kept 9 bases outside the gene matches. Germline values: CDR1 MGHRA, CDR2 YSYEKL. This TCR was sampled from a middle-aged man in good health and CMV-seropositive. The chain carries TRBV4-1 and TRBJ1-3; the match to TRBD1 covers 7 bases. Sequenced input: PBMCs. The CDR3 nucleotides are TGCGCCAGCAGCCAAGAACTCTCGACAGGGCGGTCTGGAAACACCATATATTTT. Translating it yields CASSQELSTGRSGNTIYF.